This TCR beta chain was identified in a study of shared T cell receptors in the human thymus. The data were produced by immunoSEQ multiplex PCR, yet TCRdb's version contains in-frame clones alone and is incomplete. Of about 660,000 clones detected, 85% to 90% appear once; the ten largest clones hold around 0.01%. The CDR3 is made up of 20 amino acids. The trim removed 0 bases at V and 2 bases at J, leaving 15 bases unmatched. Per the germline V gene, CDR1 is LNHDA and CDR2 is SQIVND (reference sequence). These sequences were also reported in another study, on human thymus T cells. That source reports: Thymic resections from corrective heart surgery supplied the tissue. Related research has reported that thymic repertoires overlap highly among unrelated individuals.

V and J are TRBV19 and TRBJ1-5; 8 nucleotides agree with TRBD1. The source of this sequence is a boy under two years old with a congenital heart defect. Sequenced: thymocytes. The CDR3 nucleotides read TGTGCCAGTAGTATAGATTCCGGACAGGGAATCTCCAATCGCAATCAGCCCCAGCATTTT. Residues: CASSIDSGQGISNRNQPQHF.